The entry that follows covers one TCR beta chain sequence. This record belongs to a study of control samples from healthy donors and cancer patients. Germline V lookup: CDR1 MNHNY, CDR2 SVGAGI (reference sequence). The CDR3 is 16 residues long. V shed 5 bases and J 6 bases; nucleotides not matched to a gene: 10. Assay used: immunoSEQ multiplex PCR; TCRdb lists only in-frame clones, some missing. Here the sample spans about 20,000 clones, under 90% being singletons. This sequence originates from a woman aged 70-85 years with lung cancer. The genes are TRBV6-6 and TRBJ1-4, with 9 positions matching TRBD1. Input material: PBMCs. In DNA form, the CDR3 reads TGTGCCAGCAGTCGAGACCAGACAGGGGGTGATGAAAAACTGTTTTTT. Amino acid sequence: CASSRDQTGGDEKLFF.